This record covers a single T cell receptor (beta chain). This entry comes from a study of blood T cell repertoires in COVID-19. Clones were read by immunoSEQ multiplex PCR, and TCRdb kept only the in-frame ones, dropping some. The data contain under 300,000 clones, about 89% of them singletons. This CDR3 has 14 amino acids. V shed 1 base and J shed 2 bases, with 6 bases lying between them. Germline loops: CDR1 LGHNA, CDR2 YSLEER. For recovered donors of Cohort 3, there were two negative PCRs, clearance, or symptom resolution. Material: PBMCs or T cells enriched from blood (not recorded which). The source of this sequence is a woman in her late teens or twenties who had recovered from COVID-19. The chain has TRBV4-3 and TRBJ1-3; the D is unclear. Here the CDR3 DNA reads TGCGCCAGCAGCCAAGGTCATGCTGGAAACACCATATATTTT. It specifies CASSQGHAGNTIYF.